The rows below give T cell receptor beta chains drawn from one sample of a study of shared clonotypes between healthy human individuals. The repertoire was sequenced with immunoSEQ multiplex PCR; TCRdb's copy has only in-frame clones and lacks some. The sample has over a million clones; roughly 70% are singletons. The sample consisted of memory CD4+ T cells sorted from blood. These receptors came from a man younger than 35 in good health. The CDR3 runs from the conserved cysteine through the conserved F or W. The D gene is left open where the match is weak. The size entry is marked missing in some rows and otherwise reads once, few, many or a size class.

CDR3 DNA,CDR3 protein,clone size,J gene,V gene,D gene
TGTGCCAGCTCACCTTTTACAGGGGGCACAGATACGCAGTATTTT,CASSPFTGGTDTQYF,NA,TRBJ2-3,TRBV18,TRBD1
TGTGCCAGCAGTTACTCTAGCGCTCAGCGGGGATCCGAGCAGTACTTC,CASSYSSAQRGSEQYF,NA,TRBJ2-7,TRBV6-6,TRBD2
TGCGCCAGCAGACAAACAGGACCGAGAGTGGATACGCAGTATTTT,CASRQTGPRVDTQYF,NA,TRBJ2-3,TRBV4-1,NA
TGTGCCAGCTCACCCCAGACAGGGGTCCGGGAGACCCAGTACTTC,CASSPQTGVRETQYF,NA,TRBJ2-5,TRBV18,TRBD1
TGCGCCAGCAGCTCGTGGGCGGGGGGTACCTCCGAGCAGTACTTC,CASSSWAGGTSEQYF,NA,TRBJ2-7,TRBV5-1,TRBD2
TGTGCCAGCAGTTCGACTAGCGCGTACACCGGGGAGCTGTTTTTT,CASSSTSAYTGELFF,NA,TRBJ2-2,TRBV2,TRBD2
TGTGCCAGCTCGTCCGGGACAGAGGTTCACTACGAGCAGTACTTC,CASSSGTEVHYEQYF,NA,TRBJ2-7,TRBV18,TRBD1
TGTGCCAGCAGGGGTGCTGGAAACACCATATATTTT,CASRGAGNTIYF,NA,TRBJ1-3,TRBV27,NA
TGTGCCAGCAGTGCCATCACTGAAGCTTTCTTT,CASSAITEAFF,once,TRBJ1-1,TRBV6-6,NA
TGTGCCAGCAGCTCTGACAAGAAGTATGGCTACACCTTC,CASSSDKKYGYTF,once,TRBJ1-2,TRBV2,NA
TGTGCCAGCAGTTTGGGGTCCCGGGACAGGGACAATCAGCCCCAGCATTTT,CASSLGSRDRDNQPQHF,few,TRBJ1-5,TRBV7-2,TRBD1
TGTGCCTGGATCCCAGGGTCCCAAGGGCCCCTCCACTTT,CAWIPGSQGPLHF,NA,TRBJ1-6,TRBV30,NA
TGTGCCATACTAGCGAGGAACTTAGGGACCCAGTACTTC,CAILARNLGTQYF,NA,TRBJ2-5,TRBV28,TRBD2
TGTGCCAGCAGCTTGACCGGGACCCGGGGGGATACGCAGTATTTT,CASSLTGTRGDTQYF,many,TRBJ2-3,TRBV9,NA
TGCGCCAGCAGCTTGGCTCTCGGGAGCTCCTACAATGAGCAGTTCTTC,CASSLALGSSYNEQFF,NA,TRBJ2-1,TRBV5-1,NA
TGCGCCAGCGGTCGACTAGCGGTAGACAATGAGCAGTTCTTC,CASGRLAVDNEQFF,NA,TRBJ2-1,TRBV5-1,TRBD2
TGTGCCAGCAGCTTAGGGACTAGCGGGAGCAGCCAAGAGACCCAGTACTTC,CASSLGTSGSSQETQYF,few,TRBJ2-5,TRBV11-3,TRBD2
TGTGCCAGCAGCGGGGACGGCTATCAGCCCCAGCATTTT,CASSGDGYQPQHF,NA,TRBJ1-5,TRBV7-2,NA
TGCGCCAGCAGGTCCGGGGGCCTCACAGATACGCAGTATTTT,CASRSGGLTDTQYF,NA,TRBJ2-3,TRBV5-1,NA
TGTGCCTGGAGTGTAGACGGCGACACTGAAGCTTTCTTT,CAWSVDGDTEAFF,few,TRBJ1-1,TRBV30,NA
TGTGCCAGCAGCTTAGCAGACAGGGTTAATGGCTACACCTTC,CASSLADRVNGYTF,NA,TRBJ1-2,TRBV7-9,TRBD1
TGTGCCAGCAGTGAAGGAGGGGGCTCCGGTAGTCAGCCCCAGCATTTT,CASSEGGGSGSQPQHF,NA,TRBJ1-5,TRBV6-1,TRBD1
TGTGCCAGCAGCAAGCGGGAGCGCTCCTACGAGCAGTACTTC,CASSKRERSYEQYF,few,TRBJ2-7,TRBV6-5,TRBD2
TGTGCCAGCAGCTCAGCGGGAAGGGGGATCTCCTACAATGAGCAGTTCTTC,CASSSAGRGISYNEQFF,NA,TRBJ2-1,TRBV11-2,NA
TGTGCCAGCAGCCCACAATTGGGACAGCAGTATGGCTACACCTTC,CASSPQLGQQYGYTF,NA,TRBJ1-2,TRBV7-8,TRBD1
TGCGCCAGCAGGTTACAGGGGGCTTACGAGCAGTACTTC,CASRLQGAYEQYF,NA,TRBJ2-7,TRBV5-1,TRBD1
TGTGCCAGCAGTTACTTTGGGGGCACCGGGGAGCTGTTTTTT,CASSYFGGTGELFF,few,TRBJ2-2,TRBV6-5,NA
TGCGCCAGCAGCCAAGCCGCGACTGATGCGAACTATGGCTACACCTTC,CASSQAATDANYGYTF,once,TRBJ1-2,TRBV4-1,NA
TGTGCCAGTAGTAACAGGGACCCCAGTTCACCCCTCCACTTT,CASSNRDPSSPLHF,once,TRBJ1-6,TRBV19,NA
TGTGCCAGCAGCTTAAGTATAACAGATACGCAGTATTTT,CASSLSITDTQYF,NA,TRBJ2-3,TRBV7-2,NA
TGTGCCAGCTCACCACGGTTTTCCACTAGTGGGGTAAATGAGCAGTTCTTC,CASSPRFSTSGVNEQFF,NA,TRBJ2-1,TRBV18,NA
TGTGCCTGGAGTAAACTCTCTGGGGCCAACGTCCTGACTTTC,CAWSKLSGANVLTF,NA,TRBJ2-6,TRBV30,NA
TGTGCCAGCAGCCAAGCCGGGACAGGGGGCTTTGAGCAGTTCTTC,CASSQAGTGGFEQFF,NA,TRBJ2-1,TRBV4-2,TRBD1
TGTGCTAGTGGTTTGGGCCTCGCGGGCGCGGACGAGCAGTACTTC,CASGLGLAGADEQYF,NA,TRBJ2-7,TRBV12-5,NA
TGTGCCAGCACCAAACTCCCTATGTACGAGCAGTACTTC,CASTKLPMYEQYF,NA,TRBJ2-7,TRBV6-1,NA
TGCGCCAGCACAAGCGACAGGGCAGAAGAGACCCAGTACTTC,CASTSDRAEETQYF,NA,TRBJ2-5,TRBV5-1,TRBD1
TGTGCCAGCAGGGGGGCGGGAAGTTACAATGAGCAGTTCTTC,CASRGAGSYNEQFF,NA,TRBJ2-1,TRBV6-1,NA
TGTGCCAGCAGCCAACTGCAGGATACGCAGTATTTT,CASSQLQDTQYF,NA,TRBJ2-3,TRBV4-2,NA
TGCGCCAGCAGCTTGGCCGCAGGAGTCACAGATACGCAGTATTTT,CASSLAAGVTDTQYF,NA,TRBJ2-3,TRBV5-1,NA
TGTGCCAGCAGTTACTCCCCAGAGGGGGCCAAAAACATTCAGTACTTC,CASSYSPEGAKNIQYF,NA,TRBJ2-4,TRBV6-6,NA
TGTGCCAGCTCACCTCAAGACGGGCAAGAAAAACTGTTTTTT,CASSPQDGQEKLFF,NA,TRBJ1-4,TRBV18,NA
TGTGCCAGCAGCCTCGGACAGGGAAAAATGAACACTGAAGCTTTCTTT,CASSLGQGKMNTEAFF,NA,TRBJ1-1,TRBV7-8,TRBD1
TGTGCCAGCAGCGAAACGAGGGCAGAGACCCAGTACTTC,CASSETRAETQYF,NA,TRBJ2-5,TRBV27,NA
TGCGCCAGCAGCCTCGGACTAGCGGCAGATACGCAGTATTTT,CASSLGLAADTQYF,NA,TRBJ2-3,TRBV4-1,TRBD2
TGTGCCAGCAGTACTCAAGCGGGAGGCCCCTACAATGAGCAGTTCTTC,CASSTQAGGPYNEQFF,NA,TRBJ2-1,TRBV5-5,TRBD2
TGTGCCAGCAGCGTAACCGGGACAGGGTCCTACGAGCAGTACTTC,CASSVTGTGSYEQYF,NA,TRBJ2-7,TRBV6-1,TRBD1
TGTGCCAGCAGTGAAGCGCTAAGTTTTGGCACCTTC,CASSEALSFGTF,NA,TRBJ1-2,TRBV6-1,NA
TGTGCCAGCAGCCAGGGCTGGGGGCTCGGGTACGAGCAGTACTTC,CASSQGWGLGYEQYF,NA,TRBJ2-7,TRBV9,NA
TGTGCCAGCAGCCCCCGGACAGGGGGCCGCAACACTGAAGCTTTCTTT,CASSPRTGGRNTEAFF,NA,TRBJ1-1,TRBV11-1,TRBD1
TGCGCCAGCAGTGCTAGCGGCGTCTACGAGCAGTACTTC,CASSASGVYEQYF,once,TRBJ2-7,TRBV10-2,TRBD2
TGTGCCAGCAGCCGACAGTATAAGGGTGACACCATATATTTT,CASSRQYKGDTIYF,NA,TRBJ1-3,TRBV6-5,NA